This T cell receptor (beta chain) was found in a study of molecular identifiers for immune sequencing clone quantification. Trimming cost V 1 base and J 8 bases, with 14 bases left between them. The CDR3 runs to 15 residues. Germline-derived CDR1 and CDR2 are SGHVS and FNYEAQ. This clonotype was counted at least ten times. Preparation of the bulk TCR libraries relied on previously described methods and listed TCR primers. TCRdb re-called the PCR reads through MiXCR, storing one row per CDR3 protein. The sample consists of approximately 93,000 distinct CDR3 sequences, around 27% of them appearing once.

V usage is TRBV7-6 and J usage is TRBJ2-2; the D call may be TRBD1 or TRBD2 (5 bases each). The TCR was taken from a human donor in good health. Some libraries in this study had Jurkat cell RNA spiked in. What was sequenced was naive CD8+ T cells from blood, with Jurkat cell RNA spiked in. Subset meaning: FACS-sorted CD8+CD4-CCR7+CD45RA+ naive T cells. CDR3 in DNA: TGTGCCAGCAGCTTAGGGGGACCCACGGTGGGGGAGCTGTTTTTT. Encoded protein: CASSLGGPTVGELFF.